This T cell receptor beta chain derives from a study of regulatory T cells in long-lasting Graves disease. Arm-PCR with iRepertoire HTBI primers amplified the CDR3 regions for these TCR beta libraries. From the multiplex PCR reads, TCRdb called clonotypes with MiXCR, one entry per CDR3 protein. This sample has about 400,000 distinct CDR3 sequences, with approximately 16% found just once. Time point in this sample: newly diagnosed GD, antithyroid drugs for less than 3 months. PBMC-derived RNA was used for the TCR library. Graves' disease was diagnosed by American Thyroid Association guidelines. This clonotype showed up many times. These data were also filed under a second study, of T cells in Graves' hyperthyroidism and ophthalmopathy. That paper notes: Stable Graves' hyperthyroidism denoted no ophthalmopathy progression over 18 months. Diagnosis of hyperthyroidism was new in patients aged 18 to 65, and its duration was under 2 months.

The sequenced sample was peripheral blood mononuclear cells (PBMCs), obtained at new diagnosis, from a patient treated with antithyroid drugs. The TCR was taken from a middle-aged woman with Graves disease.

The CDR3 DNA is TGTGCCAGCAGCTTCCATACACCGGGCGATGAGCAGTTCTTC. Its translation: CASSFHTPGDEQFF. This chain uses TRBV5-4 with TRBJ2-1, with unresolved D. Germline-derived CDR1 and CDR2 are SGHNT and YYREEE (reference sequence). V shed 2 bases and J shed 8 bases, with 14 bases lying between them. The length of the CDR3 is 14 residues.